This T cell receptor beta chain originates from a study of T-cell reconstitution after alpha-beta-depleted transplantation in children. Findings of the study overall: Newly produced T cells mostly accounted for T-cell counts and diversity one year post-transplant. From surviving recipient T cells and thymic progenitors came the high day-60 TCRbeta diversity observed in some patients. As was reported, about two months after transplant, alpha-beta T cells came from several hundred expanded graft clones.

This clonotype was picked up many times. As yet, its antigen is unknown. This sample's TCRbeta library carried unique molecular identifier barcodes. TCRdb fed the PCR reads into MiXCR, producing one record per CDR3 protein. The profile shows 150,000 to 250,000 distinct CDR3 sequences, approximately 6.8% of them singletons. V lost 0 bases to trimming and J lost 5 bases, with 16 bases between them. The CDR3 totals 16 residues. Germline V lookup: CDR1 LGHDT, CDR2 YNNKEL (reference sequence). The sample was PBMCs, taken before TCRalphabeta/CD19-depleted stem cell transplant. The rearrangement links TRBV3-1 to TRBJ2-5, with a weak D call TRBD1 (6 bases). The sequence came from a girl under three years old with combined immunodeficiency, due to receive a stem cell transplant. As DNA, the CDR3 is TGTGCCAGCAGCCAAGATACAGGGTCCCGGGCGGAGACCCAGTACTTC. Translated: CASSQDTGSRAETQYF.